The clone carrying this T cell receptor beta chain was picked up a small number of times. Antigen: not known. The source of the sample is a study of early T cells in non-severe SARS-CoV-2 infection. Overall study: Chains were unpaired, as sequencing was done on bulk RNA from unsorted whole blood.

Regarding the study as a whole: VDJdb-based annotation leaned toward anti-spike CD8 responses and missed private and CD4 specificities.

Unique molecular identifiers tagged individual cDNA molecules. TCRdb called the 5' RACE reads again in MiXCR, with one record for every CDR3 protein. Counted here are about 110,000 distinct CDR3 sequences, approximately 12% occurring once; the ten biggest clones make up 3.5% to 4%. Germline V gene sequence: CDR1 DFQATT, CDR2 SNEGSKA (reference sequence). V was clipped by 5 bases and J by 2 bases; unmatched bases: 2. The CDR3 runs to 13 residues. Material: whole blood, obtained at baseline. The chain has TRBV20-1 and TRBJ2-7; the match to TRBD2 covers 11 bases. The TCR comes from an adult who was a healthcare worker with PCR-confirmed SARS-CoV-2 infection or an uninfected control (not recorded which). CDR3 protein: CSAVTSGAYEQYF. CDR3 nucleotide sequence: TGCAGTGCTGTGACTAGCGGGGCCTACGAGCAGTACTTC.